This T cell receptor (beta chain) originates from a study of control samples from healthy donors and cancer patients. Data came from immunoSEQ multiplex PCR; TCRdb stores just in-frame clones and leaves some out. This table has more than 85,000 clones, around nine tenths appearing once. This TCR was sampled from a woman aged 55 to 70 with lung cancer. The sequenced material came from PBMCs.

The CDR3 loop reads CASSFIRGNSPLHF. The CDR3 DNA reads TGTGCCAGCAGCTTTATCAGGGGGAATTCACCCCTCCACTTT. The chain recombines TRBV11-1 with TRBJ1-6; 7 nucleotides line up with TRBD1. The CDR3 runs 14 residues. The germline V gene has CDR1 SGHAT and CDR2 FQDESV (reference sequence). The ends lost 3 bases at V and 7 bases at J; junction bases unmatched: 3. Using reference TRBV11-1 and TRBJ1-6 for the parts outside the CDR3, the full variable domain is EAEVAQSPRYKITEKSQAVAFWCDPISGHATLYWYRQILGQGPELLVQFQDESVVDDSQLPKDRFSAERLKGVDSTLKIQPAELGDSAMYLCASSFIRGNSPLHFGNGTRLTVT.